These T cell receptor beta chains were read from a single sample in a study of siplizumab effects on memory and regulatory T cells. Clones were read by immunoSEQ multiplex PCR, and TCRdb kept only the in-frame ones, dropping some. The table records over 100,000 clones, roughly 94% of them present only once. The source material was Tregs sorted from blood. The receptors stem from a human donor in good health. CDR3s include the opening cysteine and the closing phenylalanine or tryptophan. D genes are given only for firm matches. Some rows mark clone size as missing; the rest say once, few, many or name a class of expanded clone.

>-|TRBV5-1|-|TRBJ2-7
CASSFPGQNEQYF
TGCGCCAGCAGCTTTCCGGGCCAGAACGAGCAGTACTTC
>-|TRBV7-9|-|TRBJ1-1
CASSRDGLRAFF
TGTGCCAGCAGTCGCGACGGGTTGAGGGCTTTCTTT
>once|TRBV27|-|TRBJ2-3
CASSLKSSSTDTQYF
TGTGCCAGCAGTTTAAAGAGTTCTAGCACAGATACGCAGTATTTT
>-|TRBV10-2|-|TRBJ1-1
CASLNMNTEAFF
TGCGCCAGCTTAAACATGAACACTGAAGCTTTCTTT
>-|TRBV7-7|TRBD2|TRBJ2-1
CASSLRLAGVGNEQFF
TGTGCTAGCAGCTTGAGACTAGCGGGAGTAGGTAATGAGCAGTTCTTC
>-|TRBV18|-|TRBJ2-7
CASSPPLAESYEQYF
TGTGCCAGCTCGCCTCCCCTGGCGGAATCCTACGAGCAGTACTTC
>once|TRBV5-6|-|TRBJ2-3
CASSSQGGRTDTQYF
TGTGCCAGCAGCTCTCAGGGAGGACGGACAGATACGCAGTATTTT
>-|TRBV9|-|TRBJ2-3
CASSFRGNTQYF
TGTGCCAGCAGCTTCCGGGGGAATACGCAGTATTTT
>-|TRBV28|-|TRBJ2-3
CASSPNRVGTDTQYF
TGTGCCAGCAGCCCGAACAGGGTCGGCACAGATACGCAGTATTTT
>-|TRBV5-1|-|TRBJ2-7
CASSVRGYNYEQYF
TGCGCCAGCAGTGTCCGTGGGTATAACTACGAGCAGTACTTC
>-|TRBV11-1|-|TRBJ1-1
CASSLEGMLDAFF
TGTGCCAGCAGCTTAGAAGGTATGTTGGATGCTTTCTTT
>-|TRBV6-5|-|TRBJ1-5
CASSYSGSNQPQHF
TGTGCCAGCAGTTACTCGGGGAGCAATCAGCCCCAGCATTTT
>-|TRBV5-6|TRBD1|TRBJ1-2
CASSYPGQGYYGYTF
TGTGCCAGCAGCTACCCGGGACAGGGGTACTATGGCTACACCTTC
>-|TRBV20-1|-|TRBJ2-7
CSAYNYEQYF
TGCAGTGCATATAACTACGAGCAGTACTTC
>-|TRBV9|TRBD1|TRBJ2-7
CASSETGGSSYEQYF
TGTGCCAGCAGCGAGACAGGGGGGTCTTCCTACGAGCAGTACTTC
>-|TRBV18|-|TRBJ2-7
CASSPRGLTYEQYF
TGTGCCAGCTCACCACGTGGGTTGACCTACGAGCAGTACTTC
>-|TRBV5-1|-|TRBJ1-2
CASSLGSGYGYTF
TGCGCCAGCAGCTTGGGATCGGGCTATGGCTACACCTTC
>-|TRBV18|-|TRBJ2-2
CASSPFLVKDTGELFF
TGTGCCAGCTCACCATTCCTAGTCAAGGACACCGGGGAGCTGTTTTTT
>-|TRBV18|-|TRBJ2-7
CASSRLQQGGDEQYF
TGTGCCAGCTCCCGGCTGCAGCAGGGTGGCGACGAGCAGTACTTC
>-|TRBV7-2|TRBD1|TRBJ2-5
CASSLGGQKETQYF
TGTGCCAGCAGCTTAGGGGGACAGAAAGAGACCCAGTACTTC
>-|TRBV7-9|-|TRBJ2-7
CASSLVSRGNEQYF
TGTGCCAGCAGCTTAGTCTCGAGGGGCAACGAGCAGTACTTC
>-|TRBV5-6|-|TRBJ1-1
CASSLRGSGSATEAFF
TGTGCCAGCAGCTTGAGGGGGTCAGGGTCGGCCACTGAAGCTTTCTTT
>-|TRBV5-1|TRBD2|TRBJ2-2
CASRYLVRLAGGQTGELFF
TGCGCCAGCAGGTATTTGGTCAGACTAGCGGGAGGACAAACCGGGGAGCTGTTTTTT
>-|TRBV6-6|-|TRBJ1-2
CASSPRRGAFKYGYTF
TGTGCCAGCAGCCCCAGGCGGGGGGCCTTTAAATATGGCTACACCTTC
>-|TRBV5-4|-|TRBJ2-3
CASTQGPTDTQYF
TGTGCCAGCACTCAGGGGCCCACAGATACGCAGTATTTT
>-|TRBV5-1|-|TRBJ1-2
CASSLGLYGYTF
TGCGCCAGCAGCTTAGGACTGTATGGCTACACCTTC
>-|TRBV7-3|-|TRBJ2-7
CASSLTGGNSYEQYF
TGTGCCAGCAGCCTCACCGGAGGAAACTCCTACGAGCAGTACTTC
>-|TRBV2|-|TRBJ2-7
CASRDGLTYEQYF
TGTGCCAGCAGGGATGGGTTGACCTACGAGCAGTACTTC
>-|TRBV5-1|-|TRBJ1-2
CASSLGQGRYGYTF
TGCGCCAGCAGCTTGGGCCAGGGGCGATATGGCTACACCTTC
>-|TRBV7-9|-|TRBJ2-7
CASSVGDTYEQYF
TGTGCCAGCAGCGTAGGGGATACCTACGAGCAGTACTTC
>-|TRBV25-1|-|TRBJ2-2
CASRQENTGELFF
TGTGCCAGTCGACAGGAGAACACCGGGGAGCTGTTTTTT
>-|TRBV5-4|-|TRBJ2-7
CAAATSSGASSYEQYF
TGTGCCGCAGCCACCTCGTCGGGGGCCAGCTCCTACGAGCAGTACTTC
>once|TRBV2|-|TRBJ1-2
CASSEAAGVGYGYTF
TGTGCCAGCAGTGAAGCGGCAGGGGTTGGCTATGGCTACACCTTC
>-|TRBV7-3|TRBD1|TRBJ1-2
CASSLREGGAGGYTF
TGTGCCAGCAGCTTAAGGGAAGGGGGCGCGGGTGGCTACACCTTC
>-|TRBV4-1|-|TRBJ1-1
CASSLGTLLNTEAFF
TGCGCCAGCAGTCTAGGGACTTTGCTGAACACTGAAGCTTTCTTT
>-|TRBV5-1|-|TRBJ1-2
CAIPGPYYGYTF
TGCGCCATTCCTGGGCCATACTATGGCTACACCTTC